This TCR beta chain originates from a study of cytomegalovirus exposure and HLA in healthy donors. Broader study findings: A later analysis found most CMV-associated TCR beta chains apparently HLA-restricted.

Primers: 60 Vbeta forward and 13 Jbeta reverse. Original methodology: Some 11 million of the approximately 80 million unique TCR beta chains counted in a later analysis were shared. TCRdb's table, derived via immunoSEQ multiplex PCR, lists solely in-frame clones and lacks some. V, J and clone size are those of that table, while D and trimming were read from the DNA. This sample has about 110,000 clones, with approximately 78% found just once. Trimming left V 1 base short and J 2 bases short, with 11 bases between. The CDR3 extends over 15 amino acids. Germline V lookup: CDR1 MGHRA, CDR2 YSYEKL. Notes on this clone: Antigen specificity is unknown.

The TCR comes from a woman aged 25-40 years in good health and CMV-seronegative. The V gene is TRBV4-1, the J gene TRBJ1-2; unclear D gene. Sequencing was performed on PBMCs. Written as DNA, the CDR3 is TGCGCCAGCAGCCAAGTAGAGGGCCAAAACTATGGCTACACCTTC. It yields the protein CASSQVEGQNYGYTF.